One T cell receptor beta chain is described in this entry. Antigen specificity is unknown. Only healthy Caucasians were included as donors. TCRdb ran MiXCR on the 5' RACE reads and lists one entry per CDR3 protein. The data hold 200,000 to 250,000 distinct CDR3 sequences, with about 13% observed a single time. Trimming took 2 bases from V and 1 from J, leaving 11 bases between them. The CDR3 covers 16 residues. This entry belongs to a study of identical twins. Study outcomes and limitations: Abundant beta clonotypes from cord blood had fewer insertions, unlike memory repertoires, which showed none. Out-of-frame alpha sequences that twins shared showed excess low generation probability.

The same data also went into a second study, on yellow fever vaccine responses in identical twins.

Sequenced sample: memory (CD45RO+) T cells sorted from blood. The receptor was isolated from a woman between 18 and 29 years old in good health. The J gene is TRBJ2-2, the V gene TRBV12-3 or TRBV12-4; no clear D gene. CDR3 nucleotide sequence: TGTGCCAGCAGTTTATTATCTGGGGTGAACACCGGGGAGCTGTTTTTT. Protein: CASSLLSGVNTGELFF.